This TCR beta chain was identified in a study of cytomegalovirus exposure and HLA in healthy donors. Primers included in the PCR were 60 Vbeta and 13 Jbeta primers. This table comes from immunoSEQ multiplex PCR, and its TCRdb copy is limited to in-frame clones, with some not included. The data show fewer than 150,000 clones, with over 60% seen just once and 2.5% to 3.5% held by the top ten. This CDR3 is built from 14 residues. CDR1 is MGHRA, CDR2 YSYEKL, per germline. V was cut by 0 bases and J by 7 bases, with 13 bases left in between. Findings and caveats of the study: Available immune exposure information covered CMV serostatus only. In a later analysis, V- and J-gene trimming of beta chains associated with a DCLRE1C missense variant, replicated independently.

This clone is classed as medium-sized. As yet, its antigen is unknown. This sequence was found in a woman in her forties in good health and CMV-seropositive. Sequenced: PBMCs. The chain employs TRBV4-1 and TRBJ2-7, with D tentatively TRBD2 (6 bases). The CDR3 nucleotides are TGCGCCAGCAGCCAAGATTACCGGGGGATGGAGCAGTACTTC. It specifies CASSQDYRGMEQYF.